Listed below are T cell receptor beta chains from one sample, sequenced in a study of CD8 T cell repertoires and HIV-1 epitope variants. Their antigens are not known. The repertoire was sequenced with immunoSEQ multiplex PCR; TCRdb's copy has only in-frame clones and lacks some. There are 2,500 to 3,000 clones in the sample; about three fifths occur only once, and more than 35% lies in the top ten. Sequencing was carried out using cultured CD8+ T cells derived from PBMCs. Receptors originate from a male donor with HIV. The CDR3 runs from the conserved cysteine through the conserved F or W. D genes are given only for firm matches. The size of a clone is reported for some rows only, either as once, few or many, or as a class for expanded clones.

V,D,size,J,CDR3,DNA
TRBV19,TRBD1,-,TRBJ2-7,CASSMRTGSSYEQYF,TGTGCCAGTAGTATGCGGACAGGGAGCTCCTACGAGCAGTACTTC
TRBV2,-,-,TRBJ2-1,CASSDQQGSYNEQFF,TGTGCCAGCAGTGATCAACAGGGCTCCTACAATGAGCAGTTCTTC
TRBV28,-,-,TRBJ2-7,CASSPRTSRYEQYF,TGTGCCAGCAGTCCACGGACAAGCAGGTACGAGCAGTACTTC
TRBV7-6,TRBD1,-,TRBJ1-2,CASSGQGWNGYTF,TGTGCCAGCAGCGGACAGGGGTGGAATGGCTACACCTTC
TRBV18,-,-,TRBJ1-4,CASSPRGTPTNEKLFF,TGTGCCAGCTCACCACGGGGGACACCTACTAATGAAAAACTGTTTTTT
TRBV4-3,TRBD2,-,TRBJ2-1,CASSQDPAGASNEQFF,TGCGCCAGCAGCCAAGACCCAGCGGGGGCCTCCAATGAGCAGTTCTTC
TRBV7-6,-,once,TRBJ2-7,CASSLEEGAYEQYF,TGTGCCAGCAGCTTAGAAGAGGGGGCCTACGAGCAGTACTTC
TRBV19,TRBD1,large,TRBJ1-5,CASTPDRLSNQPQHF,TGTGCCAGTACCCCGGACAGGTTAAGCAATCAGCCCCAGCATTTT
TRBV27,-,large,TRBJ1-1,CASSLGGGTEAFF,TGTGCCAGCAGTTTAGGGGGAGGGACTGAAGCTTTCTTT
TRBV10-2,TRBD1,once,TRBJ2-7,CASSDWTGNSYEQYF,TGCGCCAGCAGCGACTGGACAGGGAATTCCTACGAGCAGTACTTC
TRBV23-1,TRBD1,-,TRBJ2-5,CASSQKDRVGETQYF,TGCGCCAGCAGCCAAAAAGACAGGGTGGGTGAGACCCAGTACTTC
TRBV7-2,-,few,TRBJ2-1,CASSLVGYNEQFF,TGTGCCAGCAGCTTAGTTGGGTACAATGAGCAGTTCTTC
TRBV4-1,-,-,TRBJ1-5,CASSQGAGQPQHF,TGCGCCAGCAGCCAGGGGGCGGGGCAGCCCCAGCATTTT
TRBV19,-,-,TRBJ2-7,CASMGQGIYEQYF,TGTGCCAGTATGGGGCAGGGGATCTACGAGCAGTACTTC
TRBV9,TRBD1,-,TRBJ2-7,CASSLGQGTYEQYF,TGTGCCAGCAGCTTGGGACAGGGGACCTACGAGCAGTACTTC
TRBV5-4,TRBD1,few,TRBJ2-4,CASSPRTGDIQYF,TGTGCCAGCAGCCCGCGGACAGGAGACATTCAGTACTTC
TRBV4-3,-,-,TRBJ1-5,CASSQESDGRPQHF,TGCGCCAGCAGCCAAGAGTCGGATGGGCGGCCCCAGCATTTT
TRBV7-9,-,few,TRBJ2-2,CASSLKSSGELFF,TGTGCCAGCAGCTTGAAGAGTTCTGGGGAGCTGTTTTTT
TRBV7-2,-,large,TRBJ2-1,CASSLDGASEQFF,TGTGCCAGCAGCTTAGACGGTGCCAGTGAGCAGTTCTTC
TRBV28,TRBD1,-,TRBJ2-7,CASSLTGGSEQYF,TGTGCCAGCAGTTTAACAGGGGGGTCCGAGCAGTACTTC
TRBV9,TRBD1,-,TRBJ2-3,CASSGQGAISTDTQYF,TGTGCCAGCAGCGGACAGGGGGCCATTAGCACAGATACGCAGTATTTT
TRBV28,-,-,TRBJ2-1,CASSLQGWIYNEQFF,TGTGCCAGCAGTTTACAGGGGTGGATCTACAATGAGCAGTTCTTC
TRBV5-4,-,-,TRBJ2-1,CASSSSSSYNEQFF,TGTGCCAGCAGCTCCTCGTCCTCCTACAATGAGCAGTTCTTC
TRBV5-4,TRBD2,-,TRBJ2-7,CASSPRVAGGDEQYF,TGTGCCAGCAGCCCCCGGGTAGCGGGGGGCGACGAGCAGTACTTC
TRBV19,-,few,TRBJ2-7,CASSISSGAYEQYF,TGTGCCAGTAGTATCTCGTCGGGGGCTTACGAGCAGTACTTC
TRBV5-1,TRBD1,-,TRBJ2-7,CASSLDGDRGLGEQYF,TGCGCCAGCAGCTTGGATGGGGACAGGGGGTTGGGCGAGCAGTACTTC
TRBV5-1,-,-,TRBJ2-1,CASSLEFSPDNEQFF,TGCGCCAGCAGCTTGGAGTTCTCCCCCGACAATGAGCAGTTCTTC
TRBV7-9,-,-,TRBJ2-1,CASSLAGEYNEQFF,TGTGCCAGCAGCTTAGCGGGGGAGTACAATGAGCAGTTCTTC
TRBV7-9,-,-,TRBJ1-2,CASSLLLNYGYTF,TGTGCCAGCAGCTTACTTTTGAACTATGGCTACACCTTC
TRBV4-2,TRBD2,-,TRBJ2-7,CASSQEAGTEQYF,TGTGCCAGCAGCCAAGAAGCGGGGACCGAGCAGTACTTC
TRBV28,-,once,TRBJ2-1,CASRYRVSFGYEQFF,TGTGCCAGCAGATACAGGGTAAGCTTTGGATATGAGCAGTTCTTC
TRBV19,-,-,TRBJ2-3,CASRSLDTQYF,TGTGCCAGTCGTAGCCTGGATACGCAGTATTTT
TRBV9,-,-,TRBJ2-1,CASSVDPKPNEQFF,TGTGCCAGCAGCGTAGATCCGAAACCCAATGAGCAGTTCTTC
TRBV2,-,-,TRBJ1-6,CASSEVWAGNNSPLHF,TGTGCCAGCAGTGAAGTCTGGGCAGGGAATAATTCACCCCTCCACTTT
TRBV9,-,-,TRBJ2-2,CASSSGGDTGELFF,TGTGCCAGCAGCTCAGGGGGGGACACCGGGGAGCTGTTTTTT
TRBV6-5,-,-,TRBJ1-3,CASRITFHSGNTIYF,TGTGCCAGCCGAATCACTTTCCACTCTGGAAACACCATATATTTT
TRBV28,-,-,TRBJ2-2,CASSLGLTELFF,TGTGCCAGCAGTTTGGGTCTGACGGAGCTGTTTTTT
TRBV5-6,TRBD2,once,TRBJ2-1,CASSSGLVGYNEQFF,TGTGCCAGCAGCTCGGGACTAGTGGGCTACAATGAGCAGTTCTTC
TRBV2,TRBD2,-,TRBJ2-1,CARRLAGNNEQFF,TGTGCCAGACGACTAGCGGGGAACAATGAGCAGTTCTTC
TRBV27,-,few,TRBJ2-5,CASSLSTGMGETQYF,TGTGCCAGCAGTTTGTCTACAGGGATGGGAGAGACCCAGTACTTC
TRBV29-1,-,-,TRBJ2-7,CSVVPGGSYEQYF,TGCAGCGTGGTTCCGGGCGGCTCCTACGAGCAGTACTTC
TRBV9,-,once,TRBJ1-1,CASSVGSNTEAFF,TGTGCCAGCAGCGTGGGCTCGAACACTGAAGCTTTCTTT
TRBV4-1,-,-,TRBJ1-4,CASSKDRPNEKLFF,TGCGCCAGCAGCAAGGACAGACCTAATGAAAAACTGTTTTTT
TRBV7-6,TRBD1,-,TRBJ2-6,CASSTRQGSGANVLTF,TGTGCCAGCAGCACGCGACAGGGCTCTGGGGCCAACGTCCTGACTTTC
TRBV14,-,-,TRBJ2-7,CASRPNLQLGEQYF,TGTGCCAGCAGGCCCAATCTTCAATTGGGCGAGCAGTACTTC
TRBV5-1,TRBD2,-,TRBJ2-7,CASSSLSGGADEQYF,TGCGCCAGCAGCTCACTTAGCGGGGGGGCCGACGAGCAGTACTTC